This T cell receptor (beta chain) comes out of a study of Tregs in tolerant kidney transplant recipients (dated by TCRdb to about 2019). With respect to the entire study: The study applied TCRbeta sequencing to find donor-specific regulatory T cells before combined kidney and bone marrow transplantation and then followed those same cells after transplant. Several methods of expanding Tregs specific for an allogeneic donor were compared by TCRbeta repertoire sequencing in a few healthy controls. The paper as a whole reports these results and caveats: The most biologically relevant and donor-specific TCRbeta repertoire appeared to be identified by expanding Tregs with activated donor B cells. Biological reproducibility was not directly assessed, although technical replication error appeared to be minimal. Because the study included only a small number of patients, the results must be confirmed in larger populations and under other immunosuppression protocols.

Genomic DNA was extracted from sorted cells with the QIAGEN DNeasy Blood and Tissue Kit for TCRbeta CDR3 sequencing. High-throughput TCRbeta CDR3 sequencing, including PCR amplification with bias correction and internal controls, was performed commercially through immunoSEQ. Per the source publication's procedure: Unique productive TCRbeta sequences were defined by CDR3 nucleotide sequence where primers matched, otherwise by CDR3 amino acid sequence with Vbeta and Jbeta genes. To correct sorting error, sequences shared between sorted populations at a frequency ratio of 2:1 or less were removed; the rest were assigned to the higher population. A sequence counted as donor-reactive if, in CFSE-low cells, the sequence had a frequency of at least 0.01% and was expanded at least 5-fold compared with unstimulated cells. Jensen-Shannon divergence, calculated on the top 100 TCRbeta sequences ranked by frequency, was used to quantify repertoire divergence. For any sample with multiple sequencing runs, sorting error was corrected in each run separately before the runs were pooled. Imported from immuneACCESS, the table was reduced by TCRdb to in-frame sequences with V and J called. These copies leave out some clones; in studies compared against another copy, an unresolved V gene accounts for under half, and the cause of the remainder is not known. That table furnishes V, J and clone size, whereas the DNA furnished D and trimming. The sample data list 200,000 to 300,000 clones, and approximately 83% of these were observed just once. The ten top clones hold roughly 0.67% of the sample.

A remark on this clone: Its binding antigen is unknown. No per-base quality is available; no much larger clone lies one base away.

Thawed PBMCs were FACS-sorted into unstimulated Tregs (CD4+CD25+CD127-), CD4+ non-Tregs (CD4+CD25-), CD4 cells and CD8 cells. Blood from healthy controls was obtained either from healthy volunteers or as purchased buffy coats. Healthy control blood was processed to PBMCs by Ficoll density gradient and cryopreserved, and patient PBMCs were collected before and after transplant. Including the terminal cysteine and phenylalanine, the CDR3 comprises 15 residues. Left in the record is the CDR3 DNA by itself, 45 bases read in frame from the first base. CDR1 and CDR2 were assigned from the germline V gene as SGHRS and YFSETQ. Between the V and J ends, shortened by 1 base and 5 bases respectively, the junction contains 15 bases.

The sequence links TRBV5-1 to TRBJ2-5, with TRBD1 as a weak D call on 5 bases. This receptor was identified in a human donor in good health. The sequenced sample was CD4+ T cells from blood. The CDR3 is CASSLSPGIVETQYF. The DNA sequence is TGCGCCAGCAGCTTGTCTCCAGGGATCGTGGAGACCCAGTACTTC. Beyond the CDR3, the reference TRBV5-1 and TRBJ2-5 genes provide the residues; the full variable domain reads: KAGVTQTPRYLIKTRGQQVTLSCSPISGHRSVSWYQQTPGQGLQFLFEYFSETQRNKGNFPGRFSGRQFSNSRSEMNVSTLELGDSALYLCASSLSPGIVETQYFGPGTRLLVL.